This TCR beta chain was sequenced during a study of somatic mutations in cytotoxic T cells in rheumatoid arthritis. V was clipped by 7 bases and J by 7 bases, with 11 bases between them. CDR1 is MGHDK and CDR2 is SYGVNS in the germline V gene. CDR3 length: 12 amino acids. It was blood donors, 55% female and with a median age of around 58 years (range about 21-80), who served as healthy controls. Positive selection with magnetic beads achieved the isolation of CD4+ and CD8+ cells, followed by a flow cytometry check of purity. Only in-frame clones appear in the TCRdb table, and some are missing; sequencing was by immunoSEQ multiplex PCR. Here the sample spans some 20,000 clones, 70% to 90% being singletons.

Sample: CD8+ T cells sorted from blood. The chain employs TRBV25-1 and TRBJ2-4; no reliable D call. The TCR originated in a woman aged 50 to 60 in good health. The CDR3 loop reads CASTLGSNIQYF. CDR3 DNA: TGTGCCAGCACCCTCGGATCCAACATTCAGTACTTC.